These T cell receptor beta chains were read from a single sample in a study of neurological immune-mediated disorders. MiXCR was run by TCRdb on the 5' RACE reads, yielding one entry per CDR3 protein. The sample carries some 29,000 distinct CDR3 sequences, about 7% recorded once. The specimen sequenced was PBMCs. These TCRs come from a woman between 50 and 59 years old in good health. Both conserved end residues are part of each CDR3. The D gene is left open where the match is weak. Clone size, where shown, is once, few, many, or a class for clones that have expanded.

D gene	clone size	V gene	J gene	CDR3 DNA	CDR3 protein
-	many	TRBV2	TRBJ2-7	TGTGCCAGCAGTGAAGCGCTTCGGGGCTTCTACGAGCAGTACTTC	CASSEALRGFYEQYF
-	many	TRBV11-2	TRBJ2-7	TGTGCCAGCAGCTTTTTGGCCTCCTACGAGCAGTACTTC	CASSFLASYEQYF
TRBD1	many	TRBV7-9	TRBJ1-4	TGTGCCAGCAGCTCTCCCCCGGGACAGGGTTTCGAAAAACTGTTTTTT	CASSSPPGQGFEKLFF
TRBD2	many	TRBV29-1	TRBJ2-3	TGCAGCGTCGACGCGGGGGGGGGAGATACGCAGTATTTT	CSVDAGGGDTQYF
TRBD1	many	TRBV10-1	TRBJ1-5	TGCGCCAGCAGTGAACAACAGGGGGATCAGCCCCAGCATTTT	CASSEQQGDQPQHF
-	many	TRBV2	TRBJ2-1	TGTGCCAGCATGGAGGGGGCCTACAATGAGCAGTTCTTC	CASMEGAYNEQFF
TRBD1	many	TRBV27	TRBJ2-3	TGTGCCAGCAGCGAACGGGGACAGGGCGGTTACAATACGCAGTATTTT	CASSERGQGGYNTQYF
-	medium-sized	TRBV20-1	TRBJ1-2	TGCAGTGCTACCCCAAGGGATGGCTACACCTTC	CSATPRDGYTF
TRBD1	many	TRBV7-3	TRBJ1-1	TGTGCCAGCAGCCCGATAGGGGGCGGCACTGAAGCTTTCTTT	CASSPIGGGTEAFF
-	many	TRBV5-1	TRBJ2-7	TGCGCCAGCAGCTCACAGGGCACCTCCTACGAGCAGTACTTC	CASSSQGTSYEQYF
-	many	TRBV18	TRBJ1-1	TGTGCCAGCTCACCATATGAAAGGAACACTGAAGCTTTCTTT	CASSPYERNTEAFF
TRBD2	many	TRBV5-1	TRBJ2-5	TGCGCCAGCAGCTTGGGACTAGCGGGGGGCCAAGAGACCCAGTACTTC	CASSLGLAGGQETQYF
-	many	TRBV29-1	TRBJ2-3	TGCAGCCAGGGCCCCGGCGGCACAGATACGCAGTATTTT	CSQGPGGTDTQYF
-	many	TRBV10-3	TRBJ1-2	TGTGCCACAGGGGAAGGGCCTGGCTACACCTTC	CATGEGPGYTF
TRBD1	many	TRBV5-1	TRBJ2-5	TGCGCCAGCAGCTCCGGGACAGGTTGGGAGACCCAGTACTTC	CASSSGTGWETQYF
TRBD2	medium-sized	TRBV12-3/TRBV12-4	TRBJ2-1	TGTGCCAGCAGAGCTAGCGGCGTGGGCAATGAGCAGTTCTTC	CASRASGVGNEQFF
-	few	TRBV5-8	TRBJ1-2	TGTGCCAGCAGCCCCAGGGGCGGAGGGATTAACTATGGCTACACCTTC	CASSPRGGGINYGYTF
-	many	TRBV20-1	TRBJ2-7	TGCAGTGCCCTACGGGATGCCTCCTACGAGCAGTACTTC	CSALRDASYEQYF
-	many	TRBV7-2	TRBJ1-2	TGTGCCAGCAGCTTAGTATTGGGGACGGGAGGCTACACCTTC	CASSLVLGTGGYTF
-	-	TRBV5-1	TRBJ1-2	TGCGCCAGCAGCATTACATCGAACTATGGCTACACCTTC	CASSITSNYGYTF
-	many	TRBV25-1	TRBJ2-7	TGTCCATTCCCAATCCGGGACACGGGCTCCTACGAGCAGTACTTC	CPFPIRDTGSYEQYF
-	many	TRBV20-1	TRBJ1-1	TGCAGTGCTAGAGGGCAGATGATGGGAAGTCCTGAAGCTTTCTTT	CSARGQMMGSPEAFF
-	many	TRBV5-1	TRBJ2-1	TGCGCCAGCAGCCAAATCAATGAGCAGTTCTTC	CASSQINEQFF
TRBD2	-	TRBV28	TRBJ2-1	TGTGCCAGCAGTGTAGCCCTAGCGGGAGAGGATGAGCAGTTCTTC	CASSVALAGEDEQFF
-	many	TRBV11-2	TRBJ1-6	TGTGCCAGCAGCTTAGATTACGGGAAGAATTCACCCCTCCACTTT	CASSLDYGKNSPLHF
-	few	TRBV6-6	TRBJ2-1	TGTGCCAGCAGTTTTACTCCGTTAGAGAGCTCCTACAATGAGCAGTTCTTC	CASSFTPLESSYNEQFF
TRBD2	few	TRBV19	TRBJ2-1	TGTGCCAGTAGCCCACTAGCGGGAGGGCTTAAGAATGAGCAGTTCTTC	CASSPLAGGLKNEQFF
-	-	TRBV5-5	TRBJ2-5	TGTGCCAGCAACTCTAAGACAGTCCCCCAAGAGACCCAGTACTTC	CASNSKTVPQETQYF
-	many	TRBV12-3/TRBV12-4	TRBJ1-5	TGTGCCAGCAGCTTTGCCCCCAGTCAGCCCCAGCATTTT	CASSFAPSQPQHF
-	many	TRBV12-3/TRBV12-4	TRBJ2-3	TGTGCCAGCAGTTTGGGGCAATTAGCAGATACGCAGTATTTT	CASSLGQLADTQYF
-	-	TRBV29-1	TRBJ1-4	-	CSVDPDRGETQYFGPGSEKLFF
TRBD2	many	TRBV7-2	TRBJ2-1	TGTGCCAGCAGTATAGCGGGGCCCCGCCGGGATGAGCAGTTCTTC	CASSIAGPRRDEQFF
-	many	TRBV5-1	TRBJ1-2	TGCGCCAGCAGCTTGGCCGCGGAAGTGAACTATGGCTACACCTTC	CASSLAAEVNYGYTF
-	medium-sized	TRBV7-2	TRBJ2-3	TGTGCCAGCAGCTCCGTATCGGGTTTATCGGCCGATACGCAGTATTTT	CASSSVSGLSADTQYF
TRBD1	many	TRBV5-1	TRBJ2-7	TGCGCCAGCAGCGACAGGGCAGACGCTTCCTACGAGCAGTACTTC	CASSDRADASYEQYF
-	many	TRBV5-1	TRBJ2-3	TGCGCCAGCAGCTTACAGGAGTTCACAGATACGCAGTATTTT	CASSLQEFTDTQYF
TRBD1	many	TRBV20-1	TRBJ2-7	TGCAGTGCTACAGACCGTTTGAGGGGGCCTTCCTACGAGCAGTACTTC	CSATDRLRGPSYEQYF
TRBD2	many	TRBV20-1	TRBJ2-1	TGCAGTCACTCGCGGGGGGGTGGCTACAATGAGCAGTTCTTC	CSHSRGGGYNEQFF
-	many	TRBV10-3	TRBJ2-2	TGTGCCATCAGTGAAAGTGGTCCCCCTTTGACCGGGGAGCTGTTTTTT	CAISESGPPLTGELFF
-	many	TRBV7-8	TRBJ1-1	TGTGCCAGCAGCCCTCTCTTCGGGGCAAACACTGAAGCTTTCTTT	CASSPLFGANTEAFF
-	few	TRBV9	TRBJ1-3	TGTGCCAGCAGCCGTCGGGGGGATGGAGCTGGAAACACCATATATTTT	CASSRRGDGAGNTIYF
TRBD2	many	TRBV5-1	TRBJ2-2	TGCGCCAGCAGCTCGAAAATAGCGGGGGCAGCGAACACCGGGGAGCTGTTTTTT	CASSSKIAGAANTGELFF
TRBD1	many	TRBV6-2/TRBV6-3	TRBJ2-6	TGTGCCAGCAGTTACCCTATAGGACAGGGGCTTAAAAACTCTGGGGCCAACGTCCTGACTTTC	CASSYPIGQGLKNSGANVLTF
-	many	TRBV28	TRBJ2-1	TGTGCCAGCAGTTCCCTTGGTAGGGGTGGGGTCTTC	CASSSLGRGGVF
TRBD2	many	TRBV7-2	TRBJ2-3	TGTGCCAGCAGCGCGAGCGGGAGGACCACAGATACGCAGTATTTT	CASSASGRTTDTQYF
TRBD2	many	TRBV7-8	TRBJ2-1	TGTGCCAGCAGCTCCCCCGCGGGGGTTACCTACAATGAGCAGTTCTTC	CASSSPAGVTYNEQFF
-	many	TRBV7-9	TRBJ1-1	TGTGCCAGCAGCGCCGGGAACACTGAAGCTTTCTTT	CASSAGNTEAFF
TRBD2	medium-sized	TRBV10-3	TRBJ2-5	TGTGCCATCAGTGAGTCAAGCGGGAGGGCCGAGACCCAGTACTTC	CAISESSGRAETQYF
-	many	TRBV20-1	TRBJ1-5	TGCAGTTTGCTCCATGCGGGCAATCAGCCCCAGCATTTT	CSLLHAGNQPQHF